What follows are 3 T cell receptor beta chains derived from one specimen sequenced in a study of tumor-infiltrating lymphocytes in primary liver carcinoma. RNA and DNA were co-extracted from about 20-30 mg of unsorted bulk tissue. Priming with a constant-region primer yielded TCR beta cDNA from 400 to 550 ng total RNA. It was through three nested multiplex PCR rounds of slightly modified ARM-PCR that TCR beta libraries arose. Two initial PCR rounds of around 10 cycles each paired TRBV1-TRBV30 forward primers with a C-beta reverse primer. Each CDR3 protein gets one entry after TCRdb re-called the multiplex PCR reads with MiXCR. The sample lists 99,000 or so distinct CDR3 sequences; about 70% were seen once. Sequencing was carried out using liver tumor tissue from sampling region 5. The subset here: tumor region T5, tumor centre. Receptors were obtained from an older woman with primary liver carcinoma and hepatitis B virus infection.

Remarks on this clonotype: No conserved phenylalanine or tryptophan is present at the end of the CDR3, so a read error is the likely explanation. This chain uses TRBV11-2 with TRBJ2-5; 11 nucleotides match TRBD2. Germline V gives CDR1 SGHAT, CDR2 FQNNGV. The CDR3 is made up of 17 amino acids. This chain's CDR3 is CASNLMGTSGGGETQYL. CDR3 DNA: TGTGCCAGCAACTTAATGGGGACTAGCGGAGGCGGGGAGACCCAGTACTTA.

This clonotype occurred once. Because it lacks the conserved phenylalanine or tryptophan at the end, this CDR3 is likely a read error. This sequence joins TRBV11-1 and TRBJ2-3; D perhaps matches TRBD2 (5 bases). The germline gives CDR1 SGHAT, CDR2 FQDESV (reference sequence). The CDR3 is made up of 15 amino acids. The CDR3 here is CASSLVLGGTDAQYS. CDR3 bases: TGTGCCAGCAGCTTAGTGCTAGGAGGCACAGATGCGCAGTATTCA.

Remarks on this clonotype: A much more abundant neighbour one base away suggests this may be a read error. The chain links TRBV28 to TRBJ2-3, with TRBD2 matching 10 bases. The CDR3 has 16 residues. Trimming removed 5 bases from V and 7 bases from J; junction bases left unmatched: 12. Germline V lookup: CDR1 MDHEN, CDR2 SYDVKM. CDR3 residues: CASSILAGVMTYTQYF. CDR3 in DNA: TGTGCCAGCAGTATCCTAGCGGGAGTAATGACATATACGCAGTATTTT.